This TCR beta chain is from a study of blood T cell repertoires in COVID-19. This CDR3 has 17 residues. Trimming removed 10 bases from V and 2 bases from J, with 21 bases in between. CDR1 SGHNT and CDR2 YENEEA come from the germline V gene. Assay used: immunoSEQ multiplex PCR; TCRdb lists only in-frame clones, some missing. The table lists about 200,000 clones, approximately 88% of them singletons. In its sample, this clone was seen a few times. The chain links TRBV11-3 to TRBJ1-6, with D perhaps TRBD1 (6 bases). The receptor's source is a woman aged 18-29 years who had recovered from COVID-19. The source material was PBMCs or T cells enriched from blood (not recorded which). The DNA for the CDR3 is TGTGCCACCAATGAGCTGGGGGCGCCCCCCTATAATTCACCCCTCCACTTT. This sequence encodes CATNELGAPPYNSPLHF.